This T cell receptor beta chain was identified in a study of blood T cell repertoires in COVID-19 (TCRdb year 2020). Some background on the complete study: The collaborator samples originated in the United States, Italy and Spain and spanned the acute and convalescent phases of COVID-19. The material from the prospective study consisted of cDNA or gDNA derived from T cells, B-cell-depleted T cells, or PBMCs. Deeply sampled blood TCRbeta repertoires from subjects exposed to, actively infected with, or recovered from COVID-19 were included in the dataset. The repertoires were released in a freely available public database meant as a resource for research on the immune response to SARS-CoV-2. The samples were drawn from the first 160 participants of the ongoing ImmuneRACE study and from 1,200 or so subjects provided by 6 global collaborators. Nearly every sample came with metadata listing a de-identified subject ID, COVID-19 status, age in years and sex. Where HLA class I and class II types were available, the types were taken from metadata supplied by the sample provider, not from assay-based typing.

One collaborating source in Seattle enrolled patients while the patients were actively infected and followed the patients over time throughout the course of disease. Each collaborating institution followed its own protocols to collect whole blood in K2EDTA tubes. For TCRbeta analysis, collaborators shipped samples in one of three forms: frozen whole blood, isolated PBMCs, or DNA extracted from either of those sample types. In its sample, this clone was seen once. This clone's antigen is unknown. No much larger clone exists at a distance of one base, and base qualities are not known. General study outcomes and caveats: The amount of clinical and demographic metadata varied by source and participant and was provided uncurated.

A distance of 14 bases separates the germline ends of V and J, which lose 6 bases and 3 bases respectively. From cysteine to phenylalanine, the CDR3 is 14 amino acids long. The DNA shown is the 42-base CDR3, in frame from base 1. From the germline V gene, CDR1 is LGHNA and CDR2 is YNFKEQ. TCRbeta CDR3 regions were amplified from genomic DNA using the immunoSEQ Assay, a bias-controlled multiplex PCR. Per the source publication's procedure: Nucleated cell counts per sample were estimated from amplification of reference gene primers within the assay. Sequence reads were collapsed and filtered to measure the absolute abundance of every unique TCRbeta CDR3 rearrangement. Productive Simpson clonality was computed per sample as the square root of Simpson's diversity index over productive rearrangements. Not all clones reach the TCRdb copy of this immuneACCESS table, which keeps in-frame sequences only. Checked studies attribute under half of the gap to unresolved V genes and leave the rest unexplained. V, J and clone size are taken as reported in that table, and D and trimming were inferred from the DNA itself. This sample comprises roughly 380,000 clones, over 85% of them detected only once. Clones ranked in the top ten supply around 3.9% of the sample.

The sequenced material came from peripheral blood. The rearranged chain carries TRBV4-2 and TRBJ1-1, with the D gene uncertain. The receptor was isolated from a woman aged 60-70 years with COVID-19, enrolled during active disease. The CDR3 here reads CASSTRRVDTEAFF. The nucleotide sequence is TGTGCCAGCAGTACCCGTCGGGTGGACACTGAAGCTTTCTTT.